The 18 T cell receptor beta chains given below trace back to one sample, sequenced in a study of shared T cell receptors in the human thymus (dated by TCRdb to 2020 to 2022). Receptors were amplified or captured by the immunoSEQ multiplex PCR assay. The source is immuneACCESS, and TCRdb retained only in-frame sequences with V and J called. Part of the clones is not carried over; for the studies checked, unresolved V genes explain less than half of this, and the remainder is unexplained. The sample yields approximately 580,000 clones; 75% to 80% were counted once. The ten largest clones add up to about 0.013% of the sample. The same sample was also studied in work on human thymus T cells.

Sequenced material: thymocytes. The receptors were sampled from a boy under two years old with a congenital heart defect. Donor details come from another sample of the same person, matched by shared clones.

The chain has TRBV5-6 and TRBJ1-2, with D possibly being TRBD1 (6 bases). The CDR3 totals 18 residues. Trimming cost V 1 base and J 4 bases, with 23 bases left between them. Germline lookup yields CDR1 SGHDT and CDR2 YYEEEE. The CDR3 reads CASSLRGSGANIFYGYTF. Here the CDR3 DNA reads TGTGCCAGCAGCTTGAGAGGGTCAGGGGCAAATATTTTCTATGGCTACACCTTC. The variable domain in full, with the rest retrieved from reference TRBV5-6 and TRBJ1-2, is DAGVTQSPTHLIKTRGQQVTLRCSPKSGHDTVSWYQQALGQGPQFIFQYYEEEERQRGNFPDRFSGHQFPNYSSELNVNALLLGDSALYLCASSLRGSGANIFYGYTFGSGTRLTVV.

The chain recombines TRBV29-1 with TRBJ2-4, with D maybe TRBD2 (7 bases). Germline CDR1 and CDR2: SQVTM and ANQGSEA. Trimming took off 6 bases at V and 5 bases at J, with 17 bases between the two ends. The length of the CDR3 is 14 residues. The CDR3 sequence: CSVAAKGGENIQYF. CDR3 nucleotide sequence: TGCAGCGTGGCGGCAAAGGGGGGGGAAAACATTCAGTACTTC. Based on the CDR3 plus reference TRBV29-1 and TRBJ2-4, the full variable domain is SAVISQKPSRDICQRGTSLTIQCQVDSQVTMMFWYRQQPGQSLTLIATANQGSEATYESGFVIDKFPISRPNLTFSTLTVSNMSPEDSSIYLCSVAAKGGENIQYFGAGTRLSVL.

The chain links TRBV28 to TRBJ1-1; perhaps TRBD1 as D (5 bases). V dropped 2 bases and J dropped 0 bases, with 7 bases sitting between them. CDR3 length equals 14 residues. The germline gives CDR1 MDHEN, CDR2 SYDVKM. In nucleotides, the CDR3 is TGTGCCAGCAGTTTACAGGGTTTGAACACTGAAGCTTTCTTT. Its translation is CASSLQGLNTEAFF.

The V gene is TRBV10-3, the J gene TRBJ2-7, with TRBD1 matching over 9 bases. CDR3 length: 16 amino acids. The V gene end was trimmed by 6 bases and the J gene end by 4 bases; junction bases not matched to a gene: 13. Germline V gene sequence: CDR1 ENHRY, CDR2 SYGVKD. The CDR3 DNA is TGTGCCATCAGCGGGGGACAGGGTAAAGGACAGTACGAGCAGTACTTC. Its translation is CAISGGQGKGQYEQYF.

CDR3 in amino acids: CASKTQGENTEAFF. DNA of the CDR3: TGTGCCAGCAAGACACAGGGGGAGAACACTGAAGCTTTCTTT. The chain carries TRBV6-1 and TRBJ1-1; TRBD1 matches at 8 bases. Trimming at V came to 7 bases and at J to 1 base, leaving 5 bases not matched to a gene. Per the germline V gene, CDR1 is MNHNS and CDR2 is SASEGT. The CDR3 covers 14 residues.

The J gene is TRBJ2-3, the V gene TRBV27; D is perhaps TRBD2 (6 bases). CDR3 length: 17 amino acids. Trimming pared 5 bases from V and 6 bases from J, leaving 24 bases between. Germline CDR1 MNHEY, CDR2 SMNVEV (reference sequence). The CDR3 here is CASSAPSGLTLPDTQYF. The CDR3 region has the DNA TGTGCCAGCAGTGCGCCATCGGGACTGACTCTCCCCGATACGCAGTATTTT.

The chain uses TRBV28 and TRBJ1-1; perhaps TRBD1 as D (6 bases). V was shortened by 5 bases and J by 10 bases, with 11 bases between the two germline ends. The V gene's germline CDR1 is MDHEN and CDR2 SYDVKM. CDR3 length: 11 amino acids. The CDR3 DNA is TGTGCCAGCAGTGAGGGGGATTTAGCTTTCTTT. This gives the protein CASSEGDLAFF.

The chain has TRBV4-2 and TRBJ2-1; 9 nucleotides line up with TRBD2. With V trimmed by 4 bases and J by 1 base, 23 bases remained unmatched. This CDR3 contains 22 residues. CDR1 is LGHNA and CDR2 is YNFKEQ in the germline V gene. The CDR3 DNA is TGTGCCAGCAGCCCTAAATCACTCGGGGCGGGAGGGCCGATCGGGTCCTACAATGAGCAGTTCTTC. Protein sequence: CASSPKSLGAGGPIGSYNEQFF.

V and J are TRBV5-5 and TRBJ1-1, with D hard to call. V lost 7 bases to trimming and J lost 1 base, with 14 bases between them. The CDR3 extends over 14 amino acids. Germline V gene sequence: CDR1 SGHKS, CDR2 YYEKEE (reference sequence). As DNA, the CDR3 is TGTGCCAGCCGCCGCGAATCCGGGAACACTGAAGCTTTCTTT. This translates into CASRRESGNTEAFF.

This clone was counted between two and nine times. This chain connects TRBV28 to TRBJ1-1; 10 positions agree with TRBD1. The CDR3 has 18 residues. V was pared by 5 bases and J by 4 bases, with 16 bases of the junction left unmatched. Per germline, CDR1 MDHEN and CDR2 SYDVKM. CDR3 protein: CASSASGQGGRGVTEAFF. The CDR3 coding sequence is TGTGCCAGCAGTGCCTCCGGACAGGGGGGTAGAGGGGTCACTGAAGCTTTCTTT.

This chain connects TRBV12-5 to TRBJ1-4; TRBD1 matches at 8 bases. J lost 8 bases, V lost 0 bases, and 5 bases had no gene match. The germline CDR1 and CDR2 sequences are LGHNT and FRNRAP. The CDR3 length is 15 residues. CDR3 loop: CASGLVDRGREKLFF. CDR3 nucleotides: TGTGCTAGTGGTTTGGTCGACAGGGGAAGAGAAAAACTGTTTTTT. Full variable domain (outside the CDR3, taken from reference TRBV12-5 and TRBJ1-4): DARVTQTPRHKVTEMGQEVTMRCQPILGHNTVFWYRQTMMQGLELLAYFRNRAPLDDSGMPKDRFSAEMPDATLATLKIQPSEPRDSAVYFCASGLVDRGREKLFFGSGTQLSVL.

V and J are TRBV29-1 and TRBJ2-1; 10 bases align to TRBD2. Germline V gene sequence: CDR1 SQVTM, CDR2 ANQGSEA. V dropped 2 bases and J dropped 4; count of bases not matched to a gene: 11. The CDR3 is 17 amino acids. The CDR3 region is CSVERFRTSGKYNEQFF. DNA of the CDR3: TGCAGCGTTGAAAGGTTTCGGACTAGCGGAAAATACAATGAGCAGTTCTTC.

The genes are TRBV11-2 and TRBJ2-7; tentatively, D is TRBD2 (5 bases). CDR3 length: 13 amino acids. Germline CDR1 SGHAT, CDR2 FQNNGV. V was pared by 5 bases and J by 2 bases, with 10 bases between. Written as DNA, the CDR3 is TGTGCCAGCAGCCTGGGAGTTGCCTACGAGCAGTACTTC. Translated, it gives CASSLGVAYEQYF.

This clone has only a few counts. This chain links TRBV14 with TRBJ1-1, with 7 bases fitting TRBD1. Germline V gives CDR1 SGHDN, CDR2 FVKESK. This CDR3 comprises 14 residues. The ends lost 4 bases at V and 5 bases at J; junction bases unmatched: 7. The CDR3 spells CASSRRQGWTEAFF. The CDR3 nucleotides are TGTGCCAGCAGCCGCCGACAGGGATGGACTGAAGCTTTCTTT. The complete variable domain, with remaining parts taken from reference TRBV14 and TRBJ1-1, reads EAGVTQFPSHSVIEKGQTVTLRCDPISGHDNLYWYRRVMGKEIKFLLHFVKESKQDESGMPNNRFLAERTGGTYSTLKVQPAELEDSGVYFCASSRRQGWTEAFFGQGTRLTVV.

The rearrangement links TRBV5-4 to TRBJ2-3, with D maybe TRBD2 (5 bases). CDR1 SGHNT and CDR2 YYREEE come from the germline V gene (reference sequence). This CDR3 has 15 amino acids. V lost 4 bases, J lost 3 bases, and 15 bases lay in between. CDR3 sequence: CASSRLEVLTDTQYF. The CDR3 DNA reads TGTGCCAGCAGCCGTCTGGAGGTCCTAACAGATACGCAGTATTTT.

This chain links TRBV15 with TRBJ2-1; TRBD2 matches 12 bases. This CDR3 region has 18 residues. Germline-derived CDR1 and CDR2 are LNHNV and YYDKDF (reference sequence). With 2 bases clipped from V and 4 bases from J, the junction kept 9 bases outside the gene matches. The chain's CDR3 is CATSRPELAGGEYNEQFF. Here the CDR3 DNA reads TGTGCCACCAGCAGACCGGAGCTAGCGGGAGGGGAATACAATGAGCAGTTCTTC.

The gene calls are TRBV18 and TRBJ2-5; 11 bases match TRBD2. The CDR3 is 16 amino acids. The J segment lost 3 bases and the V segment lost 2 bases, leaving 5 bases of the junction unmatched. The germline gives CDR1 KGHSH, CDR2 LQKENI. The CDR3 sequence is CASSPTSGSFEETQYF. The DNA of the CDR3 is TGTGCCAGCTCACCAACTAGCGGGAGCTTCGAAGAGACCCAGTACTTC.

The J gene is TRBJ2-3, the V gene TRBV7-8; possibly TRBD2 for D (6 bases). Germline assignment: CDR1 SGHVS and CDR2 FQNEAQ. The CDR3 length is 16 residues. Between the trimmed V and J ends, which lost 6 bases and 2 bases, there was a span of 18 bases. CDR3 sequence reads: CASRSGTPMPTDTQYF. The DNA for the CDR3 is TGTGCCAGCAGATCCGGGACTCCGATGCCCACAGATACGCAGTATTTT.